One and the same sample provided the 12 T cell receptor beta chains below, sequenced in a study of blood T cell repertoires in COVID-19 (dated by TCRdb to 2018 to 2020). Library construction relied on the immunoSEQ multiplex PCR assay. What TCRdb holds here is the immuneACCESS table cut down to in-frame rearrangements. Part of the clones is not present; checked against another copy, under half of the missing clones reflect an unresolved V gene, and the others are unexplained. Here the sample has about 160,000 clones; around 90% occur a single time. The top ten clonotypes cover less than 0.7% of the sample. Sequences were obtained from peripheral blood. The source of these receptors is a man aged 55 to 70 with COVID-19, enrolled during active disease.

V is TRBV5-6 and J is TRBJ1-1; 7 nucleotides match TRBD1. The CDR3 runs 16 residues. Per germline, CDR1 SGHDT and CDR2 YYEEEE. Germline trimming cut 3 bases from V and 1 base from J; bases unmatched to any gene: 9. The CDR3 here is CASSWGQKTWNTEAFF. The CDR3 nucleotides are TGTGCCAGCAGCTGGGGACAGAAGACGTGGAACACTGAAGCTTTCTTT.

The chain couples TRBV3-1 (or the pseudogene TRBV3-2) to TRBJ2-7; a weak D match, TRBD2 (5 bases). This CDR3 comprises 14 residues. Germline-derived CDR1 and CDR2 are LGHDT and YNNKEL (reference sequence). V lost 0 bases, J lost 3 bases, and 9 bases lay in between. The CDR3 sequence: CASSQDQRDYEQYF. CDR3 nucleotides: TGTGCCAGCAGCCAAGATCAGAGGGACTACGAGCAGTACTTC.

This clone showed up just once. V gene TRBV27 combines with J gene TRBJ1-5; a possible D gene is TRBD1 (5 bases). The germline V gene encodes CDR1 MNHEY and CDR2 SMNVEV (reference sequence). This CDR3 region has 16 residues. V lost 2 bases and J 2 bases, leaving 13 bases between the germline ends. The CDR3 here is CASSLGSGGGNQPQHF. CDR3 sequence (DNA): TGTGCCAGCAGTTTAGGTTCGGGGGGGGGCAATCAGCCCCAGCATTTT.

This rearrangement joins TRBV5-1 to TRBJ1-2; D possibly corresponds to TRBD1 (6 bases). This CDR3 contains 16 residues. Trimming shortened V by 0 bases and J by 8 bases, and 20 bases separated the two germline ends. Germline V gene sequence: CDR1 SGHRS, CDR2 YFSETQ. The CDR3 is CASSLVASQGGMGYTF. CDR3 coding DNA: TGCGCCAGCAGCTTGGTGGCATCCCAAGGGGGTATGGGCTACACCTTC.

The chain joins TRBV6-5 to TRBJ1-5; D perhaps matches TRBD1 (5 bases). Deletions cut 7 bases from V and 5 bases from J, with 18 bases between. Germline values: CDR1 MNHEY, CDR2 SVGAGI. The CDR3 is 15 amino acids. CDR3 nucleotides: TGTGCCAGCACCCTCGGGGGGACTCGGGATCAGCCCCAGCATTTT. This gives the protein CASTLGGTRDQPQHF.

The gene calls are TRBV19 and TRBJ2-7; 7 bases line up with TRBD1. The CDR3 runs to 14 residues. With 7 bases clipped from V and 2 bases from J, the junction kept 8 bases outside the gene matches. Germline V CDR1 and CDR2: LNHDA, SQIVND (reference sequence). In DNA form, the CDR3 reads TGTGCCAGTAAACGTTCGGACAGGCCCTACGAGCAGTACTTC. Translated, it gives CASKRSDRPYEQYF.

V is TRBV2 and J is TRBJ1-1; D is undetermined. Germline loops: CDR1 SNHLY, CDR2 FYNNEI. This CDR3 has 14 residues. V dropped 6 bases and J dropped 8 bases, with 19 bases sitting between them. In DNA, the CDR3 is TGTGCCAGCAGAACGACGGGTGGATCTCGGGAAGCTTTCTTT. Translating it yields CASRTTGGSREAFF.

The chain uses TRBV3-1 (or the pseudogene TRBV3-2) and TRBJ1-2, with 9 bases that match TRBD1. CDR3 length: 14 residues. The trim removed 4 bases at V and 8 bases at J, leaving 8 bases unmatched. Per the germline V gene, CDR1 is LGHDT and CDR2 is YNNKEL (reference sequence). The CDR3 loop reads CASSPTQGAYGYTF. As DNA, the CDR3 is TGTGCCAGCAGCCCGACACAGGGGGCTTACGGCTACACCTTC.

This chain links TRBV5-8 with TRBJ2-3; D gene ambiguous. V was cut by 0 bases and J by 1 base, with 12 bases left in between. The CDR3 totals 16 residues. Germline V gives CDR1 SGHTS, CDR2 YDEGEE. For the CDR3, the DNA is TGTGCCAGCAGCTTGGGGTTTTCAGGTCGCACAGATACGCAGTATTTT. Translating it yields CASSLGFSGRTDTQYF.

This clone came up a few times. The CDR3 reads CASSFRGLGDYEQYF. The CDR3 nucleotides are TGTGCCAGCAGTTTCAGGGGGTTAGGAGACTACGAGCAGTACTTC. The rearrangement uses TRBV6-2 or TRBV6-3 and TRBJ2-7, with 7 bases that match TRBD1. The CDR3 totals 15 residues. Losses at the gene ends were 4 bases for V and 3 bases for J; bases not matched to a gene: 9. The V gene's germline CDR1 is MNHEY and CDR2 SVGEGT.

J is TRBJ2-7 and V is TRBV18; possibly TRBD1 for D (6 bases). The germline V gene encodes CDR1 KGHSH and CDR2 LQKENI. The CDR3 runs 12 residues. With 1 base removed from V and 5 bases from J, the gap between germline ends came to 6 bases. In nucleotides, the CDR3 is TGTGCCAGCTCACCACAGGGGGACGAGCAGTACTTC. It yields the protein CASSPQGDEQYF.

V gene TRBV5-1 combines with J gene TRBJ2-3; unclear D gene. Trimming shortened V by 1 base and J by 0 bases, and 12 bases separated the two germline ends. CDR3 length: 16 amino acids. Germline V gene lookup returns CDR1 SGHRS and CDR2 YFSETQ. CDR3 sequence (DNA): TGCGCCAGCAGCTTGACGACAAGCCCTAGCACAGATACGCAGTATTTT. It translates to CASSLTTSPSTDTQYF.